The subject of this entry is one T cell receptor (beta chain). The target of this receptor is not known. Base qualities were left out, and no much larger clone turns up one base away. Cut back by 3 bases and 8 bases, the V and J ends lie 19 bases apart. According to the germline V gene (reference sequence), CDR1 reads SEHNR and CDR2 reads FQNEAQ. From the cysteine up to the phenylalanine, the CDR3 has a length of 15 residues. The sequence is cut down to CDR3 DNA, 45 bases in frame from base 1. Enrolling through a virtual design, the prospective study's participants ranged in age from roughly 18 to 95 years and lived across about two dozen United States geographic areas. Cohort assignment in the prospective study relied on participant-reported clinical history from a screening survey and a study questionnaire. Exposed participants had been in contact with someone with a PCR-confirmed or clinician-diagnosed COVID-19 case within 2 weeks of study entry. Mobile phlebotomists in the prospective study collected whole blood, serum and a nasopharyngeal or oropharyngeal swab from every participant. Additional blood draws and questionnaires over an approximately 2-month period could optionally be provided by prospective study participants. Blood samples from the prospective study were shipped frozen or at room temperature prior to DNA extraction.

The data were taken from a study of blood T cell repertoires in COVID-19 (dated by TCRdb to about 2020). In the study overall: The collaborator samples originated in the United States, Italy and Spain and spanned the acute and convalescent phases of COVID-19. The material from the prospective study consisted of cDNA or gDNA derived from T cells, B-cell-depleted T cells, or PBMCs. Deeply sampled blood TCRbeta repertoires from subjects exposed to, actively infected with, or recovered from COVID-19 were included in the dataset. The repertoires were released in a freely available public database intended as a resource for research on the immune response to SARS-CoV-2. Samples were obtained from the ongoing ImmuneRACE study (first 160 participants) and from approximately 1,200 subjects provided by 6 global collaborators. Nearly every sample came with metadata listing a de-identified subject ID, COVID-19 status, age in years and sex. Where HLA class I and class II types were available, the types were taken from metadata supplied by the sample provider, not from assay-based typing.

Points the paper makes about the study in general: The quantity of clinical and demographic metadata differed by source and by participant and was supplied without curation.

The immunoSEQ Assay, a bias-controlled multiplex PCR, was used to amplify TCRbeta CDR3 regions from genomic DNA. The original pipeline was this. The number of nucleated cells in each sample was estimated from the amplification of reference gene primers within the assay. To quantify the absolute abundance of each unique TCRbeta CDR3 rearrangement, sequence reads were collapsed and filtered. Productive Simpson clonality was computed per sample as the square root of Simpson's diversity index over productive rearrangements. This immuneACCESS table, as held by TCRdb, lists in-frame sequences with V and J called but not all clones. Of the missing ones, under half trace to an unresolved V gene in checked studies; the others have no known cause. The V and J calls and clone size are taken from that table; D and trimming were inferred from the DNA. The sample contains 350,000 to 450,000 clones, more than 85% of them found a single time. The ten biggest clones cover over 0.7% of the sample.

The receptor comes from a woman in her 40s who had been exposed to COVID-19. The specimen sequenced was PBMCs or T cells enriched from blood (not recorded which). The rearranged segments are TRBV7-9 and TRBJ1-2; TRBD1 is possibly the D segment (5 matching bases). The CDR3 sequence is CASSLLGARAGGYTF. The DNA is TGTGCCAGCAGCTTGCTCGGGGCCAGGGCGGGAGGCTACACCTTC.